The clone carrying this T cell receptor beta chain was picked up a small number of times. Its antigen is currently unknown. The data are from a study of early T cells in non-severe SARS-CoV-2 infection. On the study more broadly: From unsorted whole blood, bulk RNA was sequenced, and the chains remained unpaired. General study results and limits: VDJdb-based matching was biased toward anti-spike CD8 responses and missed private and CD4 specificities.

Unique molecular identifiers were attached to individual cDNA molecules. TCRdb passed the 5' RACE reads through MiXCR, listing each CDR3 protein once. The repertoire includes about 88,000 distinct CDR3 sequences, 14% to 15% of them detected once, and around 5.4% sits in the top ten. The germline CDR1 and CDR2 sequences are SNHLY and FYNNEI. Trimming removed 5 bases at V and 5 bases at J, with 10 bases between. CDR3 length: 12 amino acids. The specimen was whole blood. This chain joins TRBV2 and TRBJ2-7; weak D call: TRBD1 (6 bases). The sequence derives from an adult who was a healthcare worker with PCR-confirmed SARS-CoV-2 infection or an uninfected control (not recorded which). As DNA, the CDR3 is TGTGCCAGCAGTTATGGGGGCGACGAGCAGTACTTC. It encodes CASSYGGDEQYF.